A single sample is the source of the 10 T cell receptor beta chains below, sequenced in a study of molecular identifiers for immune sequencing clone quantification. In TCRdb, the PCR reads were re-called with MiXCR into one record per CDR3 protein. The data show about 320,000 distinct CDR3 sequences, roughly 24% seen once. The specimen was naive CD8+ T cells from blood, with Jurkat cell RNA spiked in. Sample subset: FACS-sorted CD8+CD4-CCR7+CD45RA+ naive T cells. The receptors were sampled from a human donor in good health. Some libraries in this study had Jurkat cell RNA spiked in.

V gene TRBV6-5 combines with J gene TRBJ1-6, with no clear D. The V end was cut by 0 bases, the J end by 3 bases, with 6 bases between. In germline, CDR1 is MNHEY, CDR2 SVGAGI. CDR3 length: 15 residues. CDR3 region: CASSYSSNYNSPLHF. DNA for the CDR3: TGTGCCAGCAGTTACTCGAGCAACTATAATTCACCCCTCCACTTT.

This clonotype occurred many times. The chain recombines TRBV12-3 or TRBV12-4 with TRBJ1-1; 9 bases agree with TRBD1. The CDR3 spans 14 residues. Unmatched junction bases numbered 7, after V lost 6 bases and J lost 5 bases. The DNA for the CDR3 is TGTGCCAGCAGACCGACAGGGGGTTGGACTGAAGCTTTCTTT. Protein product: CASRPTGGWTEAFF.

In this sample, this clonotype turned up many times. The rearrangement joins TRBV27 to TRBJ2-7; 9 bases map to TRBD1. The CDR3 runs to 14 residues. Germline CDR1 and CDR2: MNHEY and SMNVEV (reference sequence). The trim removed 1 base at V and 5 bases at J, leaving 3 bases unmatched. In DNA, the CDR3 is TGTGCCAGCAGTTTATGGGACAGGGCCCACGAGCAGTACTTC. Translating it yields CASSLWDRAHEQYF.

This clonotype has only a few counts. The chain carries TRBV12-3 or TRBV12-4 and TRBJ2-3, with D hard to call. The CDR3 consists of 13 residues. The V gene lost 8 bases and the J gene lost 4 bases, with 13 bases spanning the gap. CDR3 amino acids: CASARVWSDTQYF. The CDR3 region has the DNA TGTGCCAGCGCTCGTGTGTGGTCAGATACGCAGTATTTT.

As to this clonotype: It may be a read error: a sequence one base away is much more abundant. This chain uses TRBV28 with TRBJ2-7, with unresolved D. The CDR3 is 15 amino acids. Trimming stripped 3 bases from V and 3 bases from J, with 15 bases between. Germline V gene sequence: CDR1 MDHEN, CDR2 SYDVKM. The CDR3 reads CASSFSRKSGYEQYF. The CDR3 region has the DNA TGTGCCAGCAGTTTTTCGAGGAAGTCTGGCTACGAGCAGTACTTC.

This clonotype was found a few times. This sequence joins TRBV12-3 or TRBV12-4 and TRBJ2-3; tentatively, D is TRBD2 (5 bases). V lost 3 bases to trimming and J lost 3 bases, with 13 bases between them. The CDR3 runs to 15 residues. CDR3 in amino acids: CASSLLGRGTDTQYF. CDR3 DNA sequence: TGTGCCAGCAGTTTGTTGGGGAGAGGGACAGATACGCAGTATTTT.

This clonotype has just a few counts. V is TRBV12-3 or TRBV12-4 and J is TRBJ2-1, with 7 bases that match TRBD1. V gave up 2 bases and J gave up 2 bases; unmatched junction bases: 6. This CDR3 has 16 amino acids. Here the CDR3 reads CASSLLGQGAYNEQFF. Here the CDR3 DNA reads TGTGCCAGCAGTTTATTAGGTCAGGGGGCCTACAATGAGCAGTTCTTC.

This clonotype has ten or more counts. The CDR3 sequence: CASSQADRANYGYTF. CDR3 nucleotide sequence: TGCGCCAGCAGCCAAGCGGACCGAGCTAACTATGGCTACACCTTC. The chain couples TRBV4-3 to TRBJ1-2, with no clear D. Germline CDR1 LGHNA, CDR2 YSLEER. Trimming left V 1 base short and J 0 bases short, with 9 bases between. This CDR3 has 15 residues.

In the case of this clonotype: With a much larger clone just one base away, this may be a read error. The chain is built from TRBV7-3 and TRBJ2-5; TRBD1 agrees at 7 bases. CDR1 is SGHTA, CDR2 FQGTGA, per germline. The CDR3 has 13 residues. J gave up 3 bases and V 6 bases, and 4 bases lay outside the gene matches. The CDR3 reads CASSLDREETQYF. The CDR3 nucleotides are TGTGCCAGCAGTCTCGACAGGGAAGAGACCCAGTACTTC.

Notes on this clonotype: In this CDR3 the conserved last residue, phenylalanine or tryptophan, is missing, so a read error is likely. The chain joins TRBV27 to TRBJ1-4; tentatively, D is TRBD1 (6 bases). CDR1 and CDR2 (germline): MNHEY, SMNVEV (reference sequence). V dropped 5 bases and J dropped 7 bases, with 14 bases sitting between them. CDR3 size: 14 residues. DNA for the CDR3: TGTGCCAGCAGTGCACAGGGCTTGTTTGAAAAACTGTTTTCT. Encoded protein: CASSAQGLFEKLFS.